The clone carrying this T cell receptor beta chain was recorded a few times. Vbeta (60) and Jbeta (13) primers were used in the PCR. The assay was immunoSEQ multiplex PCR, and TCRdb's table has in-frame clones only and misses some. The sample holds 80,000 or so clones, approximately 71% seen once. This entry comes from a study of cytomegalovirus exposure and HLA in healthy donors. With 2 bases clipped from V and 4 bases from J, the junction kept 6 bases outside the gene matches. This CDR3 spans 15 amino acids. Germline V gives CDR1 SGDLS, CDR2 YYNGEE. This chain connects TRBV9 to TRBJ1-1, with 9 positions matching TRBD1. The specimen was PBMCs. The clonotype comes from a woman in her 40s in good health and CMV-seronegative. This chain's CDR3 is CASSVATGGLTEAFF. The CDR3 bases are TGTGCCAGCAGCGTCGCAACAGGGGGCCTCACTGAAGCTTTCTTT.